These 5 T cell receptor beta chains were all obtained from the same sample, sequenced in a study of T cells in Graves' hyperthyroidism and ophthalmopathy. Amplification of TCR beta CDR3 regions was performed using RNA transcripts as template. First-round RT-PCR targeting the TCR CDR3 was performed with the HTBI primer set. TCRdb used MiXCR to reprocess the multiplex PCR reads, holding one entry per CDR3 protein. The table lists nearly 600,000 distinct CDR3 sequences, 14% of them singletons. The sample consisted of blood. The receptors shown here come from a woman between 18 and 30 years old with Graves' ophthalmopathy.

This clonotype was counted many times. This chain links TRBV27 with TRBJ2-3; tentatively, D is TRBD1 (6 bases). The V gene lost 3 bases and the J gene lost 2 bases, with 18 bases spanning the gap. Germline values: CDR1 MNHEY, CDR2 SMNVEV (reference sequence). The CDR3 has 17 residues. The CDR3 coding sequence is TGTGCCAGCAGTTTTCTCGGGACATCGCCGTACACAGATACGCAGTATTTT. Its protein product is CASSFLGTSPYTDTQYF.

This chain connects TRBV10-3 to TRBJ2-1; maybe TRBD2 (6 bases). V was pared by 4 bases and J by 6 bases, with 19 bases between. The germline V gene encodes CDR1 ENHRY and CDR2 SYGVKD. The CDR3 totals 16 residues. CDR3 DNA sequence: TGTGCCATCAGTGGCCCGGAGGCGGGAATGAGCAATGAGCAGTTCTTC. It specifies CAISGPEAGMSNEQFF.

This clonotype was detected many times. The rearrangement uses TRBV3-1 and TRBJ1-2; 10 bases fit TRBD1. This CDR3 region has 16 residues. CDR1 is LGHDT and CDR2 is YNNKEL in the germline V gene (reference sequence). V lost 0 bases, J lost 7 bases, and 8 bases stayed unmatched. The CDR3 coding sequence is TGTGCCAGCAGCCAAGATACCGGACAGGGGGGTCTTGGCTACACCTTC. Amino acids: CASSQDTGQGGLGYTF.

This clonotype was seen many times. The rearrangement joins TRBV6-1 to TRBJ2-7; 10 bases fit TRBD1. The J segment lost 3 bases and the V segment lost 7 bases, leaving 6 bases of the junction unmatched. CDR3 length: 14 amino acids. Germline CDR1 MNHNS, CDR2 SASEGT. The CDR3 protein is CASIPGTGVYEQYF. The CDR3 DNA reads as TGTGCCAGCATTCCCGGGACAGGGGTCTACGAGCAGTACTTC.

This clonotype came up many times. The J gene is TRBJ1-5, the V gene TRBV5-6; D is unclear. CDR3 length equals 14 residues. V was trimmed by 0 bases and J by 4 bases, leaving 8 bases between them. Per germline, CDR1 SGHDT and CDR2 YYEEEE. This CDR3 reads CASSLGSKNQPQHF. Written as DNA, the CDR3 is TGTGCCAGCAGCTTGGGGAGCAAGAATCAGCCCCAGCATTTT.